The 17 T cell receptor beta chains below all came from one sample that was sequenced in a study of identical twins. TCRdb reanalysed the 5' RACE reads using MiXCR and keeps one entry per CDR3 protein. This sample has some 590,000 distinct CDR3 sequences; 7.5% to 10% occur once, and the top ten carry roughly 3.2%. The data were also submitted as part of a second study, on yellow fever vaccine responses in identical twins.

Sequencing was carried out using PBMCs. All receptors derive from a woman in her late teens or twenties in good health.

This clonotype was seen ten or more times. The chain couples TRBV12-3 or TRBV12-4 to TRBJ2-2, with D possibly TRBD1 on 6 matching bases. The CDR3 spans 14 residues. V was cut by 8 bases and J by 3 bases, with 13 bases left in between. CDR3 nucleotides: TGTGCCAGCGGCCCACGGACAGACACCGGGGAGCTGTTTTTT. This encodes CASGPRTDTGELFF.

This clonotype turned up a few times. This chain connects TRBV20-1 to TRBJ2-7; 9 nucleotides match TRBD2. The V and J ends lost 6 bases and 0 bases, in that order; junction bases with no gene match: 6. Germline V gene sequence: CDR1 DFQATT, CDR2 SNEGSKA (reference sequence). There are 14 residues in the CDR3. This CDR3 is CSAGSGGTSYEQYF. CDR3 bases: TGCAGTGCGGGGAGCGGGGGGACCTCCTACGAGCAGTACTTC.

The chain employs TRBV11-2 and TRBJ2-1; TRBD2 matches at 7 bases. The CDR3 has 16 residues. V lost 1 base to trimming and J lost 4 bases; unmatched junction nucleotides: 7. From germline, CDR1 is SGHAT and CDR2 FQNNGV. The DNA for the CDR3 is TGTGCCAGCAGCTTAGCGTGGGGGGGGGGATACAATGAGCAGTTCTTC. Translation gives CASSLAWGGGYNEQFF. The whole variable domain, remainder taken from reference TRBV11-2 and TRBJ2-1, is EAGVAQSPRYKIIEKRQSVAFWCNPISGHATLYWYQQILGQGPKLLIQFQNNGVVDDSQLPKDRFSAERLKGVDSTLKIQPAKLEDSAVYLCASSLAWGGGYNEQFFGPGTRLTVL.

At least ten counts were recorded for this clonotype. V is TRBV12-3 or TRBV12-4 and J is TRBJ2-3; 8 bases agree with TRBD2. The trim removed 3 bases at V and 5 bases at J, leaving 25 bases unmatched. The CDR3 covers 21 residues. This CDR3 is CASSFRTPSDSLSGGQDTQYF. CDR3 DNA: TGTGCCAGCAGTTTCCGAACCCCGAGCGATTCGTTAAGCGGGGGTCAAGATACGCAGTATTTT.

At least ten counts were recorded for this clonotype. The J gene is TRBJ2-7, the V gene TRBV3-1, with D possibly matching TRBD1 (6 bases). The germline gives CDR1 LGHDT, CDR2 YNNKEL (reference sequence). The CDR3 is 11 amino acids. V was pared by 7 bases and J by 3 bases, with 7 bases between. As DNA, the CDR3 is TGTGCCAGCACCAGGGGCTACGAGCAGTACTTC. It is translated as CASTRGYEQYF.

The V call is TRBV6-1, the J call TRBJ2-1, with 8 positions matching TRBD1. With V trimmed by 6 bases and J by 4 bases, 11 bases remained unmatched. Germline assignment: CDR1 MNHNS and CDR2 SASEGT. The CDR3 contains 16 residues. This CDR3 reads CASRGLQGDGYNEQFF. The DNA of the CDR3 is TGTGCCAGCAGGGGTCTACAGGGGGACGGGTACAATGAGCAGTTCTTC.

The rearrangement links TRBV11-2 to TRBJ2-1; 10 nucleotides align to TRBD2. Germline V CDR1 and CDR2: SGHAT, FQNNGV. The CDR3 has 16 residues. V shed 1 base, J shed 7 bases, and the junction held 7 bases outside the gene matches. The CDR3 bases are TGTGCCAGCAGCTTAGTCCTAGCGGGAGTGTGGAATGAGCAGTTCTTC. This sequence encodes CASSLVLAGVWNEQFF.

This clonotype was seen many times. The V call is TRBV15, the J call TRBJ2-7; 9 bases agree with TRBD1. The CDR3 covers 14 residues. Losses at the gene ends were 3 bases for V and 3 bases for J; bases not matched to a gene: 3. CDR1 LNHNV and CDR2 YYDKDF come from the germline V gene (reference sequence). The CDR3 loop is CATSSGQGFYEQYF. The CDR3 DNA reads TGTGCCACCAGCAGTGGACAGGGGTTCTACGAGCAGTACTTC.

This clonotype was counted at least ten times. This rearrangement joins TRBV12-3 or TRBV12-4 to TRBJ2-3, with D tentatively TRBD2 (6 bases). This CDR3 has 15 amino acids. V shed 2 bases and J shed 0 bases, with 9 bases lying between them. The CDR3 bases are TGTGCCAGCAGTTTATGGGCGGGAAGCACAGATACGCAGTATTTT. It is translated as CASSLWAGSTDTQYF.

Many counts were recorded for this clonotype. The chain employs TRBV9 and TRBJ1-4, with D possibly being TRBD1 (6 bases). V lost 0 bases to trimming and J lost 6 bases, with 15 bases between them. Germline CDR1 is SGDLS and CDR2 is YYNGEE. The length of the CDR3 is 16 residues. CDR3 DNA: TGTGCCAGCAGCGTAGCTTTAGGGGGAAGTGATGAAAAACTGTTTTTT. Its translation: CASSVALGGSDEKLFF. The whole variable domain, filled in from reference TRBV9 and TRBJ1-4, reads DSGVTQTPKHLITATGQRVTLRCSPRSGDLSVYWYQQSLDQGLQFLIQYYNGEERAKGNILERFSAQQFPDLHSELNLSSLELGDSALYFCASSVALGGSDEKLFFGSGTQLSVL.

The table lists this clonotype with a few counts. V gene TRBV25-1 combines with J gene TRBJ1-2; D is unresolved. Deletions cut 5 bases from V and 5 bases from J, with 12 bases between. Germline V gene data show CDR1 as MGHDK and CDR2 as SYGVNS. The CDR3 covers 13 residues. In DNA form, the CDR3 reads TGTGCCAGCAGTAACTACATAGGATATGGCTACACCTTC. It encodes CASSNYIGYGYTF.

This clonotype has a handful of counts. The gene calls are TRBV24-1 and TRBJ2-3; 9 bases match TRBD1. Losses at the gene ends were 5 bases for V and 2 bases for J; bases not matched to a gene: 4. CDR3 size: 15 residues. Germline V CDR1 and CDR2: KGHDR, SFDVKD. The CDR3 reads CATSVDRGFTDTQYF. The CDR3 DNA is TGTGCCACCAGTGTCGACAGGGGGTTCACAGATACGCAGTATTTT.

In DNA, the CDR3 is TGCAGTGCCCCGACCGCGGGAGACAATGAGCAGTTCTTC. Protein: CSAPTAGDNEQFF. This sequence joins TRBV20-1 and TRBJ2-1; 7 bases agree with TRBD2. After removal of 6 bases from V and 5 bases from J, the junction contained 7 bases not matched to a gene. The CDR3 contains 13 residues. Germline assignment: CDR1 DFQATT and CDR2 SNEGSKA (reference sequence).

The chain uses TRBV29-1 and TRBJ2-1; D remains unclear. The CDR3 has 11 residues. Germline lookup yields CDR1 SQVTM and CDR2 ANQGSEA. V shed 5 bases and J shed 6 bases, with 8 bases lying between them. The CDR3 DNA reads TGCAGCGTTTTAAAGGGCAATGAGCAGTTCTTC. It is translated as CSVLKGNEQFF.

This clonotype occurred a few times. V and J are TRBV7-9 and TRBJ2-1; 12 bases fit TRBD2. The V segment lost 5 bases and the J segment 5 bases; nucleotides outside the gene matches: 7. This CDR3 is 16 amino acids long. The germline CDR1 and CDR2 sequences are SEHNR and FQNEAQ (reference sequence). In DNA form, the CDR3 reads TGTGCCAGCAGCCCAGACGCTAGCGGGGGGGACAATGAGCAGTTCTTC. It translates to CASSPDASGGDNEQFF.

The chain employs TRBV29-1 and TRBJ1-2, with D unresolved. Trimming left V 4 bases short and J 3 bases short, with 15 bases between. Germline assignment: CDR1 SQVTM and CDR2 ANQGSEA. This CDR3 spans 14 amino acids. The CDR3 reads CSVAPQRAYYGYTF. Here the CDR3 DNA reads TGCAGCGTTGCCCCCCAAAGGGCCTACTATGGCTACACCTTC.

As for this clonotype: The junction shows a germline mismatch at one end, possibly a read error. The rearrangement links TRBV15 to TRBJ2-1; the D is unclear. CDR1 is LNHNV, CDR2 YYDKDF, per germline (reference sequence). This CDR3 is built from 16 residues. This chain's CDR3 is CATSMVAGLGYNKQFF. Here the CDR3 DNA reads TGTGCCACCAGCATGGTCGCAGGTTTAGGCTACAATAAGCAGTTCTTC.